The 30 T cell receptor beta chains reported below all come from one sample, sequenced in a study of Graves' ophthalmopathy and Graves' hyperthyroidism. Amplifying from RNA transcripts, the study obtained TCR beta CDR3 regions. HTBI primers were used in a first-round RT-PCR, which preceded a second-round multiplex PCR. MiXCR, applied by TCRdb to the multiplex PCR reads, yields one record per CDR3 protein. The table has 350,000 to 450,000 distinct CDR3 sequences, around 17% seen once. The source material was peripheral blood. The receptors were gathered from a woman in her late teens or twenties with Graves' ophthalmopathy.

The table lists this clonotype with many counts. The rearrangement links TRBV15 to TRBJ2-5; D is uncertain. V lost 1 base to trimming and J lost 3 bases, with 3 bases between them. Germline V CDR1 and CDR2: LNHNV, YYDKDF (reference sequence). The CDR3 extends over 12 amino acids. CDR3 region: CATSRGEETQYF. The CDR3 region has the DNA TGTGCCACCAGCAGAGGGGAAGAGACCCAGTACTTC.

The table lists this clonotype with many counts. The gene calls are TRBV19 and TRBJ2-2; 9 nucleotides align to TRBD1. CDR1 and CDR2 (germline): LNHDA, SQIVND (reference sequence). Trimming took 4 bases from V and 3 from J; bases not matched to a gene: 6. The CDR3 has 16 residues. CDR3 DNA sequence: TGTGCCAGTAGTACCCCTGGACAGGGGTACACCGGGGAGCTGTTTTTT. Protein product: CASSTPGQGYTGELFF. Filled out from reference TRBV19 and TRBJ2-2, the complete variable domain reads DGGITQSPKYLFRKEGQNVTLSCEQNLNHDAMYWYRQDPGQGLRLIYYSQIVNDFQKGDIAEGYSVSREKKESFPLTVTSAQKNPTAFYLCASSTPGQGYTGELFFGEGSRLTVL.

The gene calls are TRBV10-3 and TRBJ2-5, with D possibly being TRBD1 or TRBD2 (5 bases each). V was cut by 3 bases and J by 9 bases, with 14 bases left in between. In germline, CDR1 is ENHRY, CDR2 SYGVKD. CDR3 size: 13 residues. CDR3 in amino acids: CAISEGTRWAQYF. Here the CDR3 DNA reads TGTGCCATCAGTGAAGGGACGAGGTGGGCCCAGTACTTC.

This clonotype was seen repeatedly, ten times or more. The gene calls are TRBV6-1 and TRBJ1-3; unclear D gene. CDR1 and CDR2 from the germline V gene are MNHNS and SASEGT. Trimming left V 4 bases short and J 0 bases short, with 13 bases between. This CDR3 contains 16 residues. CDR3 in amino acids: CASSALDGGSGNTIYF. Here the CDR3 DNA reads TGTGCCAGCAGTGCCCTTGACGGTGGCTCTGGAAACACCATATATTTT.

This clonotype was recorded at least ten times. For the CDR3, the DNA is TGTGCCAGCAGCCCTATGGGACAGGGACAGCGCGAGCAGTACTTC. Translation: CASSPMGQGQREQYF. The J gene is TRBJ2-7, the V gene TRBV7-2; 9 positions agree with TRBD1. CDR3 length equals 15 residues. Germline CDR1 is SGHTA and CDR2 is FQGNSA. V trimming: 5 bases; J trimming: 6 bases; junction bases outside the gene matches: 11.

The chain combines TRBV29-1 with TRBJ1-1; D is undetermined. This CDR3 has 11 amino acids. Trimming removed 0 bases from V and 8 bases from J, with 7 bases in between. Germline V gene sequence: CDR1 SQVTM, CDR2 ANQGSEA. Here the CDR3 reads CSVEDGREAFF. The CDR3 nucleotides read TGCAGCGTTGAAGATGGCAGGGAAGCTTTCTTT.

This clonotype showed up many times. The CDR3 loop is CASGVGIAVTGELFF. CDR3 nucleotides: TGTGCCAGCGGGGTAGGGATAGCTGTGACCGGGGAGCTGTTTTTT. The chain links TRBV19 to TRBJ2-2; weak D call: TRBD2 (5 bases). The CDR3 runs to 15 residues. Germline V gene lookup returns CDR1 LNHDA and CDR2 SQIVND (reference sequence). Trimming took off 9 bases at V and 5 bases at J, with 19 bases between the two ends.

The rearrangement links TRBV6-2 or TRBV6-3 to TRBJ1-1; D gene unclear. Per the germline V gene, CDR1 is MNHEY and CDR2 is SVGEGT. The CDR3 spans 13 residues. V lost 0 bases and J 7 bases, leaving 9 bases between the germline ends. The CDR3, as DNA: TGTGCCAGCAGTTACTCAGGACGGCGTGAAGCTTTCTTT. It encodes CASSYSGRREAFF.

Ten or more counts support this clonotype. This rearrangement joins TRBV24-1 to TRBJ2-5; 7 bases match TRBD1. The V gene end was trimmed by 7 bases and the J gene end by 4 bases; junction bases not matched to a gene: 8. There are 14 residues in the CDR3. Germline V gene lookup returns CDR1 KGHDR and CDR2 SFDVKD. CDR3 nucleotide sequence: TGTGCCACCAGCCCCGACAGGGAAGGAGAGACCCAGTACTTC. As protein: CATSPDREGETQYF.

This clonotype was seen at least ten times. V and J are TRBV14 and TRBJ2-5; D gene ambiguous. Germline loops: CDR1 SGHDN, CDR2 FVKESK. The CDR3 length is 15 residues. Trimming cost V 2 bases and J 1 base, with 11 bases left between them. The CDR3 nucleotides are TGTGCCAGCAGCCAACGGGCCCTAACCCAAGAGACCCAGTACTTC. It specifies CASSQRALTQETQYF.

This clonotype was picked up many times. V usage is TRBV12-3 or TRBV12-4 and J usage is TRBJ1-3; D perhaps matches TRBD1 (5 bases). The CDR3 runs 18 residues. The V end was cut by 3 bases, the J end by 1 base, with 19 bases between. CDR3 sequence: CASSFLLSGRRSGNTIYF. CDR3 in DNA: TGTGCCAGCAGTTTCCTTTTATCAGGGCGCCGGTCTGGAAACACCATATATTTT.

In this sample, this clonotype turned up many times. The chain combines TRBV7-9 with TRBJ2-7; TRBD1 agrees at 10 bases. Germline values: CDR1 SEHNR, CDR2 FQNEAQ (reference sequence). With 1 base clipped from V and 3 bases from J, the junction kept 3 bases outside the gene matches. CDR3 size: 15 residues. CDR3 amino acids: CASSLVGTGVYEQYF. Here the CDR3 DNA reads TGTGCCAGCAGCTTAGTGGGGACAGGGGTCTACGAGCAGTACTTC.

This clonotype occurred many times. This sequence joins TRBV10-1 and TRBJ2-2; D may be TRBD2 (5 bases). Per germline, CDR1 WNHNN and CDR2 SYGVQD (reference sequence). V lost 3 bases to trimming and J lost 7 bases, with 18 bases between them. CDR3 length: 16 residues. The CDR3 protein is CASSDVVGVGVGELFF. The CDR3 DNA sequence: TGCGCCAGCAGTGACGTGGTGGGAGTCGGGGTCGGGGAGCTGTTTTTT.

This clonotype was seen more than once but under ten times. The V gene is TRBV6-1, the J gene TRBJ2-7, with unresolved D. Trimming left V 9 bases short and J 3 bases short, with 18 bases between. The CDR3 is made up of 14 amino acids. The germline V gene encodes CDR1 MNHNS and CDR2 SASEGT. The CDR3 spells CASTMTVMGYEQYF. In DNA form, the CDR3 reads TGTGCCAGTACGATGACGGTGATGGGCTACGAGCAGTACTTC.

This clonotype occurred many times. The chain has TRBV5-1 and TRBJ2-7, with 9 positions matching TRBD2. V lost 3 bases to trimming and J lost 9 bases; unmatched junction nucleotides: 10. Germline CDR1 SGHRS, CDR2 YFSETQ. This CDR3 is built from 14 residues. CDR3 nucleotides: TGCGCCAGCAGCTCTAGCGGGGCCGAAGGTGTGCAGTACTTC. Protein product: CASSSSGAEGVQYF.

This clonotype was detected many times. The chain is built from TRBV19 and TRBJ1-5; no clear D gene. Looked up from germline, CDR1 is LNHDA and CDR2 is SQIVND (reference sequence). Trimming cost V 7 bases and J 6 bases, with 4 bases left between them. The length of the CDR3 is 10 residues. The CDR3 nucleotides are TGTGCCAGTATTTTTCAGCCCCAGCATTTT. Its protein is CASIFQPQHF.

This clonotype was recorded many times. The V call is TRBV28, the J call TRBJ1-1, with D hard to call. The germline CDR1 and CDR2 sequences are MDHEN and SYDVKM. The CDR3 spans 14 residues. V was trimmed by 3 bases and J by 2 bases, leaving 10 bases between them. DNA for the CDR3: TGTGCCAGCAGTTTTACGCGGTACAACACTGAAGCTTTCTTT. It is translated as CASSFTRYNTEAFF.

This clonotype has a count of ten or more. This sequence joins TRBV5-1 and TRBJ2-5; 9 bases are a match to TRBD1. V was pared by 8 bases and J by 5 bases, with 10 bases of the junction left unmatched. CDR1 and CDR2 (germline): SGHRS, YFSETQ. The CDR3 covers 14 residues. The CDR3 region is CASSPQGAYETQYF. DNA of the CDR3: TGCGCCAGTTCCCCACAGGGGGCATATGAGACCCAGTACTTC.

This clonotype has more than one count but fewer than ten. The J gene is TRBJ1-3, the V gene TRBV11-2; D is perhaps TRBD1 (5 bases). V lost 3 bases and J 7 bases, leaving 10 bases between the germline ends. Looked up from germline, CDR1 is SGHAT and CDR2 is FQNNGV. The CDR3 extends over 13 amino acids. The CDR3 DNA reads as TGTGCCAGCAGCTTCGGGACGGAGAACACCATATATTTT. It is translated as CASSFGTENTIYF.

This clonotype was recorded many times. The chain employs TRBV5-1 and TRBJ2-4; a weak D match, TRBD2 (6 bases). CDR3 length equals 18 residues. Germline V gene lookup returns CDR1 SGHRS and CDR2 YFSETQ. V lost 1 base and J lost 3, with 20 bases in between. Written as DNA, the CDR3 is TGCGCCAGCAGCTTGAAGAGTAGGAGGGCAGATAACAAAAACATTCAGTACTTC. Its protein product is CASSLKSRRADNKNIQYF.

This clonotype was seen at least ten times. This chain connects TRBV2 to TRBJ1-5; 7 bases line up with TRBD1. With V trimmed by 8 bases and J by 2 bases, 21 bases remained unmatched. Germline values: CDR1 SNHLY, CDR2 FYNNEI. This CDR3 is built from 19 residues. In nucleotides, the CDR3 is TGTGCCAGCCGGGGGGCCGCGACAGGGCCCCTCGTGGGCAATCAGCCCCAGCATTTT. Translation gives CASRGAATGPLVGNQPQHF.

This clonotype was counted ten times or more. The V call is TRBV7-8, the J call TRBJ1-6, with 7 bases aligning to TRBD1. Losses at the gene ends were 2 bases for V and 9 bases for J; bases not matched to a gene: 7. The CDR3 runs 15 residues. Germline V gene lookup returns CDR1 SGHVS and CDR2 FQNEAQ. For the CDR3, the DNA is TGTGCCAGCAGCTTAATTAGGGGGCGAAGTTCACCCCTCCACTTT. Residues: CASSLIRGRSSPLHF.

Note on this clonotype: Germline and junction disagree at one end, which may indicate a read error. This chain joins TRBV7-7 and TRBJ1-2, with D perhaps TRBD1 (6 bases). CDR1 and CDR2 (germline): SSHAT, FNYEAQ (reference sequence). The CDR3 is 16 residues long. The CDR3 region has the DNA TGTGCTAGCAGCCCCTTAAACCCCCAGGGGAACTATGGCTACACCTTC. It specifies CASSPLNPQGNYGYTF.

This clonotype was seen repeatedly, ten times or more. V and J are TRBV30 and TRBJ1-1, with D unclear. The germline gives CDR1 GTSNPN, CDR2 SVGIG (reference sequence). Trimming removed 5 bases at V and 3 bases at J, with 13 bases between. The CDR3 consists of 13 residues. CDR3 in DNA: TGTGCCTGGGGAACGGACGGAGACACTGAAGCTTTCTTT. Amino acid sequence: CAWGTDGDTEAFF.

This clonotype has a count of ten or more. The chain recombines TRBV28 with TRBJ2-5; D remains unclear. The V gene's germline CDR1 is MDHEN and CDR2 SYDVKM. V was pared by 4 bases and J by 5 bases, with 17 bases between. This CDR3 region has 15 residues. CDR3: CASSSPGYKGETQYF. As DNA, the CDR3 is TGTGCCAGCAGTTCCCCCGGGTACAAAGGGGAGACCCAGTACTTC.

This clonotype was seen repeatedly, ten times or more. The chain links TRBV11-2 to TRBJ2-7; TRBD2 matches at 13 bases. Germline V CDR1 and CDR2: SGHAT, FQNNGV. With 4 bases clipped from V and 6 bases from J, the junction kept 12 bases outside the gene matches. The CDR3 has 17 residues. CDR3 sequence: CASSWGGLAGPGIEQYF. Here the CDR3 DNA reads TGTGCCAGCAGCTGGGGGGGACTAGCGGGGCCCGGGATCGAGCAGTACTTC.

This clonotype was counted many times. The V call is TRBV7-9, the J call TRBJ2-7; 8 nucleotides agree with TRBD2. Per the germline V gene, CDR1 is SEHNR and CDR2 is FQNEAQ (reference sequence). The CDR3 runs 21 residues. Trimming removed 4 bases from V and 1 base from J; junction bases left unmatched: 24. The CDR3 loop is CASSSRGPGGLLGGGSYEQYF. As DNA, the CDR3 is TGTGCCAGCAGCTCTAGGGGCCCGGGTGGGCTTTTGGGCGGGGGGTCCTACGAGCAGTACTTC.

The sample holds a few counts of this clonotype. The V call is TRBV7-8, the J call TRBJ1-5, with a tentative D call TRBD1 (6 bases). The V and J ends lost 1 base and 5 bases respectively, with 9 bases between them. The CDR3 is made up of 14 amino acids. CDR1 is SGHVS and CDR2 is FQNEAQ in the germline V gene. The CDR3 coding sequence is TGTGCCAGCAGCTTAGTGGACAGTTATCAGCCCCAGCATTTT. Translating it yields CASSLVDSYQPQHF.

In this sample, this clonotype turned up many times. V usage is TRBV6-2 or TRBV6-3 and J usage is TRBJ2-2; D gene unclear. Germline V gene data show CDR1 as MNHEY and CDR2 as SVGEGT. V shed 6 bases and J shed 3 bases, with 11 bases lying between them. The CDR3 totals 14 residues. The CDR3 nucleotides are TGTGCCAGCAGCGTGACCGCCGACACCGGGGAGCTGTTTTTT. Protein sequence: CASSVTADTGELFF.

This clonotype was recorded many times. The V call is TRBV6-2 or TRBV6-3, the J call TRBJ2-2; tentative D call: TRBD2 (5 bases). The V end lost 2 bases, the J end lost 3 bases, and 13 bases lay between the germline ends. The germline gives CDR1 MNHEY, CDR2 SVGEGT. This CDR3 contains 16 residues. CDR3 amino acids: CASSYKLALYTGELFF. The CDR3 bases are TGTGCCAGCAGTTACAAGCTAGCCCTTTACACCGGGGAGCTGTTTTTT.